Listed below are T cell receptor beta chains from one sample, sequenced in a study of PD-L1 blockade in urothelial cancer. The method was immunoSEQ multiplex PCR; TCRdb's version includes in-frame clones alone and lacks a portion of them. Here the sample spans about 74,000 clones, around 90% being singletons. The material was PBMCs, obtained around atezolizumab (anti-PD-L1) treatment. All receptors derive from an older man with urothelial cancer. CDR3s include the opening cysteine and the closing phenylalanine or tryptophan. The D gene is left open where the match is weak. The size entry is marked missing in some rows and otherwise reads once, few, many or a size class.

>TRBJ1-1|TRBD1|-|TRBV6-1
TGTGCCAGCAGTGAAAATACAGGGGGCACTGAAGCTTTCTTT
CASSENTGGTEAFF
>TRBJ2-7|-|few|TRBV11-2
TGTGCCAGCAGCTTAGGACAAAGCTCCTACGAGCAGTACTTC
CASSLGQSSYEQYF
>TRBJ1-2|-|-|TRBV5-1
TGCGCCAGCAGCTTAGACAGCTATGGCTACACCTTC
CASSLDSYGYTF
>TRBJ2-7|-|-|TRBV5-1
TGCGCCAGCAGCTTGGACGGACTTGGCGAGCAGTACTTC
CASSLDGLGEQYF
>TRBJ2-3|TRBD1|-|TRBV7-9
TGTGCCAGCAGCTTATCCCAGACAGGGTCCACAGATACGCAGTATTTT
CASSLSQTGSTDTQYF
>TRBJ2-7|TRBD2|-|TRBV27
TGTGCCAGCAGGTCATGGGGACTAGAGGAGCAGTACTTC
CASRSWGLEEQYF
>TRBJ1-1|-|-|TRBV19
TGTGCCAGTAGTATTAACACGAAGAACACTGAAGCTTTCTTT
CASSINTKNTEAFF
>TRBJ2-7|TRBD2|few|TRBV5-4
TGTGCCAGCAGCTTGTGGACTAGCGGAGAGCAGTACTTC
CASSLWTSGEQYF
>TRBJ2-7|-|-|TRBV27
TGTGCCAGCAGTTTGGCAGGGATTTCCTACGAGCAGTACTTC
CASSLAGISYEQYF
>TRBJ1-5|-|once|TRBV28
TGTGCCAGCAGATCCGGGGGGGCGGGGGAAAATCAGCCCCAGCATTTT
CASRSGGAGENQPQHF
>TRBJ1-5|-|-|TRBV4-1
TGCGCCAGCAGCCAAGGGACTTTGAATCAGCCCCAGCATTTT
CASSQGTLNQPQHF
>TRBJ2-1|TRBD2|-|TRBV7-3
TGTGCCAGCAGCTTTGGGGCGGGAGGCTCCTACAATGAGCAGTTCTTC
CASSFGAGGSYNEQFF
>TRBJ2-3|-|-|TRBV7-2
TGTGCCAGCAGCCCCCGGGTTAGGACAGATACGCAGTATTTT
CASSPRVRTDTQYF
>TRBJ2-7|-|-|TRBV5-1
TGCGCCAGCTCCGCGAACTACGAAAAGCAGTACTTC
CASSANYEKQYF
>TRBJ1-5|TRBD1|once|TRBV19
TGTGCCAGTTCCACCGGACAGGGGCAGCCCCAGCATTTT
CASSTGQGQPQHF
>TRBJ2-1|-|-|TRBV2
TGTGCCAGCATGGGAGAACTAGGTGGTGAGCAGTTCTTC
CASMGELGGEQFF
>TRBJ1-1|-|once|TRBV19
TGTGCCAGTAGTCCAGACCGGGTCCCCCAAGATGAAGCTTTCTTT
CASSPDRVPQDEAFF
>TRBJ2-2|-|-|TRBV10-1
TGCGCCAGCAGAGACTCTCTAGCGTCCGGGGAGCTGTTTTTT
CASRDSLASGELFF
>TRBJ1-1|-|-|TRBV6-4
TGTGCCAGCAGTGACCTACCCGGGGGAGGAAGAACTGAAGCTTTCTTT
CASSDLPGGGRTEAFF
>TRBJ1-5|TRBD1|-|TRBV6-5
TGTGCCAGCAGTTACTCACCGGGACAGGGTCAGCCCCAGCATTTT
CASSYSPGQGQPQHF
>TRBJ1-1|-|-|TRBV21-1
TGTGCCAGCAGCAAAGCGCGACAGGGGGCGGGGAACACTGAAGCTTTCTTT
CASSKARQGAGNTEAFF
>TRBJ2-2|TRBD1|-|TRBV5-1
TGCGCCAGCAGCACGGGACAGGGGGACACCGGGGAGCTGTTTTTT
CASSTGQGDTGELFF
>TRBJ2-1|TRBD1|-|TRBV2
TGTGCCAGCCTGGACAGGGGCTATGACAATGAGCAGTTCTTC
CASLDRGYDNEQFF
>TRBJ2-5|TRBD1|-|TRBV19
TGTGCCAGTAGCCCTCCCGGGACAGGATCAGAGACCCAGTACTTC
CASSPPGTGSETQYF
>TRBJ1-1|-|-|TRBV7-3
TGTGCCAGCAGCTTAGAGGGGAGGGGTCTCACTGAAGCTTTCTTT
CASSLEGRGLTEAFF
>TRBJ2-2|-|-|TRBV5-6
TGTGCCAGCAGCTTGGCCGCTTCGGGGACCGGGGAGCTGTTTTTT
CASSLAASGTGELFF
>TRBJ2-3|TRBD2|-|TRBV7-2
TGTGCCAGCAGCTTAGGCGCTAGCGGGAGAAGAGATACGCAGTATTTT
CASSLGASGRRDTQYF
>TRBJ1-5|-|-|TRBV15
TGTGCCACCAGCAGACAGATCAATCAGCCCCAGCATTTT
CATSRQINQPQHF